This section outlines one T cell receptor (beta chain) sequence together with its context. Per the germline V gene, CDR1 is GTSNPN and CDR2 is SVGIG (reference sequence). This CDR3 is 11 amino acids long. The V end lost 5 bases, the J end lost 6 bases, and 8 bases lay between the germline ends. These data originate in a study of shared clonotypes between healthy human individuals. Produced via immunoSEQ multiplex PCR; TCRdb's table is partial and in-frame only. The profile shows a few million clones, about 94% of them singletons. The sequencing input was naive CD4+ T cells sorted from blood. Subset of the sample: CD45RA+ positively selected. The source of this sequence is a man aged 18 to 29 in good health. This chain uses TRBV30 with TRBJ2-1; a possible D gene is TRBD2 (5 bases). DNA for the CDR3: TGTGCCTGGGCTGCGGGCAATGAGCAGTTCTTC. The encoded protein is CAWAAGNEQFF.